These 6 T cell receptor beta chains originate from one sample sequenced in a study of cytomegalovirus exposure and HLA in healthy donors. PCR primers comprised 60 Vbeta and 13 Jbeta primers. Clones were sequenced by immunoSEQ multiplex PCR, and TCRdb holds only the in-frame ones, with some missing. The sample comprises 100,000 to 150,000 clones, about 75% of which are singletons, and 30% rests with the top ten. The specimen sequenced was PBMCs. These receptors were obtained from a man aged 55-75 years in good health and CMV-seropositive.

This clone appeared a few times. The gene calls are TRBV5-4 and TRBJ1-2; 7 bases agree with TRBD1. This CDR3 region has 15 residues. J was trimmed by 3 bases and V by 0 bases; bases with no gene match: 5. Germline V gene sequence: CDR1 SGHNT, CDR2 YYREEE (reference sequence). The CDR3 protein is CASSLDRGVHYGYTF. CDR3 bases: TGTGCCAGCAGCTTGGACAGGGGAGTCCACTATGGCTACACCTTC.

The chain carries TRBV5-1 and TRBJ1-1; 7 positions agree with TRBD1. The CDR3 sequence is 14 residues long. Trimming removed 3 bases from V and 1 base from J; junction bases left unmatched: 3. The germline V gene has CDR1 SGHRS and CDR2 YFSETQ. CDR3 in DNA: TGCGCCAGCAGCTGGGACAGAGGGAACACTGAAGCTTTCTTT. It is translated as CASSWDRGNTEAFF. Full variable domain (outside the CDR3, taken from reference TRBV5-1 and TRBJ1-1): KAGVTQTPRYLIKTRGQQVTLSCSPISGHRSVSWYQQTPGQGLQFLFEYFSETQRNKGNFPGRFSGRQFSNSRSEMNVSTLELGDSALYLCASSWDRGNTEAFFGQGTRLTVV.

V usage is TRBV7-9 and J usage is TRBJ1-2; TRBD1 agrees at 10 bases. The CDR3 sequence is 16 residues long. Losses at the gene ends were 3 bases for V and 7 bases for J; bases not matched to a gene: 11. The germline CDR1 and CDR2 sequences are SEHNR and FQNEAQ (reference sequence). CDR3 sequence (DNA): TGTGCCAGCAGCTTCTTACCACCCGGGACAGGGGTTGGCTACACCTTC. Protein product: CASSFLPPGTGVGYTF.

The chain uses TRBV4-1 and TRBJ2-3; TRBD2 agrees at 8 bases. CDR3 length: 14 residues. Germline-derived CDR1 and CDR2 are MGHRA and YSYEKL. V lost 2 bases, J lost 3 bases, and 1 base stayed unmatched. CDR3 nucleotides: TGCGCCAGCAGCCAACGGGAGGGGACAGATACGCAGTATTTT. The encoded protein is CASSQREGTDTQYF.

A note on this clone: The sample holds other DNA sequences that translate to the same CDR3. The chain employs TRBV9 and TRBJ1-1, with D maybe TRBD1 (6 bases). The CDR3 covers 16 residues. Germline V gives CDR1 SGDLS, CDR2 YYNGEE. V lost 2 bases and J 0 bases, leaving 14 bases between the germline ends. The CDR3 DNA is TGTGCCAGCAGCGTGGGGGCAACATTTATGAACACTGAAGCTTTCTTT. It specifies CASSVGATFMNTEAFF.

V is TRBV6-6 and J is TRBJ1-5; tentative D call: TRBD1 (5 bases). The V end lost 2 bases, the J end lost 7 bases, and 12 bases lay between the germline ends. Germline CDR1 MNHNY, CDR2 SVGAGI (reference sequence). The CDR3 extends over 14 amino acids. CDR3 residues: CASSYTLGGQPQHF. CDR3 DNA: TGTGCCAGCAGTTACACTCTGGGGGGACAGCCCCAGCATTTT.